This T cell receptor beta chain was sequenced during a study of T-cell memory formation after mild COVID-19 (dated by TCRdb to the early 2020s). General notes on the study: TCR sequence clusters from the two donors were largely donor specific. The cohort was made up of two young adult volunteers, one female and one male, who were previously healthy. T-cell clones expanding and contracting after mild COVID-19 in two donors were tracked by longitudinal TCRalpha and TCRbeta repertoire sequencing. The full study reports these points: Clones contracting from day 15 to 85 had balanced CD4/CD8 phenotypes, while a second wave expanding from day 15 to 37 was biased towards CD4+. Contracting CD4+ clones turned up mainly in the CM and EM memory subsets, whereas EMRA was where CD8+ clones were enriched. Some responding clones were detected in pre-infection memory, suggesting pre-existing cross-reactive memory T cells joined the SARS-CoV-2 response. Whether the second-wave clones peaking on day 37 were SARS-CoV-2 specific was not confirmed. The study included only a couple of mild cases, and larger cohorts that include severe cases with pre-infection samples were judged to be necessary.

As to this clonotype: Its antigen has not been determined. The record has no base qualities; no much larger clone is one base away.

Ficoll-Paque density gradient centrifugation was the method used to isolate PBMCs. The CDR3 has 13 amino acids, counting the end cysteine and phenylalanine. CDR3 DNA only is kept here, 39 bases in frame from base 1. V gives up 6 bases and J gives up 4 bases, and the segment between their germline ends measures 11 bases. CDR1 LGHDT and CDR2 YNNKEL were looked up in the germline V gene (reference sequence). Sequenced on an Illumina NovaSeq 6000. cDNA libraries for TCRalpha and TCRbeta were prepared by 5'RACE using constant-segment primers, with sample barcodes and unique molecular identifiers added. Trizol reagent was used to extract RNA from every sample. Library amplification was performed in two PCR steps, and a second sample barcode and Illumina TruSeq adapters were introduced in the second step. The libraries were sequenced on an Illumina NovaSeq using 2 x 150 bp paired-end reads. Concerning the study's data processing: Reads were demultiplexed and collapsed into UMI-guided consensus sequences with migec v1.2.7. Using mixcr v2.1.11, UMI consensuses were aligned to TRA and TRB V and J templates and then assembled into clonotypes. A clonotype was counted as expanded or contracted only if both edgeR and NoisET called the change significant, with noise models trained on biological replicates. For edgeR calls, the thresholds were a false discovery rate-adjusted p below 0.01 and a log2 fold-change of 1. PCA with hierarchical clustering of max-normalized trajectories of the 1000 most abundant clonotypes was used as exploratory dynamics analysis. Each responding clone was given a CD4 or CD8 phenotype based on the CD4+ and CD8+ repertoires, which had been sequenced separately. In-frame beta chains were kept once TCRdb had trimmed the public reads at Q25 with fastp and called clones with MiXCR. A single entry per CDR3 protein holds the most common genes and DNA from its merged rows. TCRdb, not the original authors, processed these V and J calls. Here the sample has approximately 350,000 distinct CDR3 sequences; 28% occur a single time. The top ten hold approximately 13% of the sample.

The TCR was taken from an adult woman who had mild COVID-19 (a few samples of this study predate the infection). The sample titles of this study are shuffled in the database, so cell type and time point are left out; the donor was told from shared clones. The rearranged chain carries TRBV3-1 and TRBJ2-3; a tentative D call is TRBD1 (5 bases match). Material: PBMCs or a T cell subset sorted from them (not recorded which). The CDR3 region has the sequence CASSRGAADTQYF. The bases read TGTGCCAGCAGTCGTGGGGCCGCAGATACGCAGTATTTT.